This T cell receptor (beta chain) comes out of a study of T cells in pancreatic ductal adenocarcinoma. J lost 5 bases, V lost 3 bases, and 4 bases had no gene match. CDR1 is MGHRA and CDR2 is YSYEKL in the germline V gene. This CDR3 contains 16 residues. Profiling relied on immunoSEQ multiplex PCR, and the TCRdb table lists in-frame clones only, not all of them. The table includes roughly 20,000 clones, 85% to 90% detected once. Selected pancreatic ductal adenocarcinoma patients had undergone surgery without neoadjuvant therapy. The sequenced material came from PBMCs. The chain has TRBV4-1 and TRBJ2-1, with TRBD2 matching over 13 bases. The TCR was taken from a human donor with pancreatic ductal adenocarcinoma. In DNA, the CDR3 is TGCGCCAGCAGCCACAGACTAGCGGGGGGCAACAATGAGCAGTTCTTC. Its translation is CASSHRLAGGNNEQFF.